A selection of T cell receptor beta chains follows, all from one sample in a study of OX40 agonist ivuxolimab in advanced cancers. Repertoires were generated with immunoSEQ multiplex PCR, while TCRdb's copy carries only in-frame clones and drops some. The sample contains tens of thousands of clones, over 75% of which appear only once. Sequencing used CD4+ or CD8+ T cells sorted from blood, obtained in a trial of the OX40 agonist ivuxolimab. These receptors were collected from an adult with an advanced solid tumor such as melanoma, head and neck, liver or kidney cancer. Both conserved end residues are part of each CDR3. The D gene is left open where the match is weak.

v_gene	d_gene	len	j_gene	CDR3aa
TRBV7-9	TRBD1	15	TRBJ2-7	CASSSRGTGSYEQYF
TRBV4-3	-	15	TRBJ1-2	CASSQDPGSGYGYTF
TRBV11-3	-	17	TRBJ1-3	CASSAPIAGFSGNTIYF
TRBV19	TRBD2	15	TRBJ2-3	CASIPTSGGADTQYF
TRBV19	TRBD2	14	TRBJ2-7	CASSDPGLAYEQYF
TRBV2	-	16	TRBJ2-7	CASSEREMGHHYEQYF
TRBV27	TRBD1	14	TRBJ1-1	CASSLGQGNTEAFF
TRBV19	TRBD2	15	TRBJ2-3	CASSIMGLGTDTQYF
TRBV15	-	13	TRBJ2-5	CATSSLREETQYF
TRBV7-9	TRBD1	13	TRBJ2-1	CASSLGDRVEQFF
TRBV19	-	15	TRBJ2-1	CATAERASSYNEQFF
TRBV7-9	TRBD2	14	TRBJ2-3	CASSLGLGTDTQYF
TRBV7-8	-	15	TRBJ1-5	CASSLVVQGGQPQHF
TRBV19	-	15	TRBJ2-7	CASSIDHGGSYEQYF
TRBV6-4	TRBD1	14	TRBJ1-1	CASSRDRGDTEAFF
TRBV5-1	-	11	TRBJ1-1	CASSMMNEAFF
TRBV7-2	-	13	TRBJ1-3	CASIGPSGNTIYF
TRBV2	-	14	TRBJ1-1	CASSDGLGSIEAFF
TRBV19	-	15	TRBJ1-2	CASSIGPRQIYGYTF
TRBV29-1	-	12	TRBJ1-1	CSVETGSTEAFF
TRBV7-2	-	15	TRBJ2-2	CASSPRTVNTGELFF
TRBV9	TRBD1	15	TRBJ1-4	CASSPRQGTNEKLFF
TRBV7-2	-	14	TRBJ2-7	CASSFGGSSYEQYF
TRBV11-1	-	14	TRBJ1-4	CASSPGQPNEKLFF
TRBV21-1	-	13	TRBJ1-2	CASSNSGLYGYTF
TRBV9	-	14	TRBJ2-1	CASSVGGTYNEQFF
TRBV5-1	-	12	TRBJ1-2	CASSLGRAGYTF
TRBV7-9	TRBD1	15	TRBJ2-2	CASSLGTGGNGELFF
TRBV14	TRBD2	17	TRBJ2-1	CASSQISGSILYNEQFF
TRBV6-1	-	14	TRBJ1-4	CASIDYSSNEKLFF
TRBV7-9	-	16	TRBJ1-1	CASSLLYGRANTEAFF
TRBV2	-	13	TRBJ1-1	CASIIRPNTEAFF
TRBV2	-	18	TRBJ1-2	CASNPGDLQELKDYGYTF
TRBV11-3	-	14	TRBJ2-1	CASSSAGTYNEQFF
TRBV19	-	15	TRBJ2-7	CASSIDTGHRYEQYF
TRBV6-1	-	17	TRBJ1-6	CASSEFPPGTSNSPLHF
TRBV19	-	13	TRBJ2-3	CASSWRPSDTQYF
TRBV6-5	TRBD1	15	TRBJ2-3	CASSFGTGGRDTQYF
TRBV11-3	TRBD1	15	TRBJ1-2	CASTSGGGITNGYTF
TRBV11-2	TRBD1	17	TRBJ2-2	CASSLGSLTGVTGELFF
TRBV28	-	14	TRBJ2-5	CASSTGRSGETQYF
TRBV7-9	-	13	TRBJ1-1	CASSLARNTEAFF
TRBV27	TRBD1	15	TRBJ2-2	CASRLTGLNTGELFF
TRBV11-2	-	14	TRBJ2-5	CASSPRTARETQYF
TRBV27	-	12	TRBJ2-5	CASKGVQETQYF
TRBV30	-	13	TRBJ2-5	CAWSRRGGETQYF